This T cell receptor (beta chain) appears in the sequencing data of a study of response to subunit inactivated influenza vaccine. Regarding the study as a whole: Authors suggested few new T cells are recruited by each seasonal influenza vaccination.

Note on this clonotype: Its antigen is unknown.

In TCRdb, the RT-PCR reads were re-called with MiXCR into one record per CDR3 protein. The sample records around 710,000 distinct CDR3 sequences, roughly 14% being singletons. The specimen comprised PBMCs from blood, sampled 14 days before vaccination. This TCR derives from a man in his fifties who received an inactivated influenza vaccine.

CDR3 nucleotide sequence: TGCGCCAGCAGTGAGAAGGTTAGCGGGAGGGCAATCAACCGAACCAGGGACAGCGAGCAGTACTTC. Encoded protein: CASSEKVSGRAINRTRDSEQYF. The chain uses TRBV10-1 and TRBJ2-7, with TRBD2 identical over 11 bases. The CDR3 extends over 22 amino acids. The junction had 27 bases not matched to a gene; V was cut back by 2 bases and J by 6 bases. CDR1 and CDR2 from the germline V gene are WNHNN and SYGVQD (reference sequence).